The TCR beta chain described here comes from a study of vaccination and CD4 T cells after COVID-19. The table lists this clonotype with a few counts. Its matching antigen is unknown. Cultured CD4+ T cells had their DNA profiled by the Oncomine TCR Beta short-read assay. TCRdb reprocessed the PCR reads via MiXCR and lists one record per CDR3 protein. The table lists about 2,600 distinct CDR3 sequences, about 34% of them singletons, with 45% in the top ten. Treatment noted: roughly 11-day PBMC culture with coronavirus spike peptide pools or control peptides (ViraFEST assay). This CDR3 region has 16 residues. Germline assignment: CDR1 DFQATT and CDR2 SNEGSKA (reference sequence). After removal of 5 bases from V and 7 bases from J, the junction contained 15 bases not matched to a gene.

The genes are TRBV20-1 and TRBJ2-3; 10 nucleotides align to TRBD2. Sample: CD4+ T cells from blood, cultured in vitro. This clonotype originated in a human donor who had recovered from COVID-19. CDR3 protein: CSAGGTSAILQNTQYF. CDR3 bases: TGCAGTGCTGGGGGGACTAGCGCTATTCTACAGAATACGCAGTATTTT.